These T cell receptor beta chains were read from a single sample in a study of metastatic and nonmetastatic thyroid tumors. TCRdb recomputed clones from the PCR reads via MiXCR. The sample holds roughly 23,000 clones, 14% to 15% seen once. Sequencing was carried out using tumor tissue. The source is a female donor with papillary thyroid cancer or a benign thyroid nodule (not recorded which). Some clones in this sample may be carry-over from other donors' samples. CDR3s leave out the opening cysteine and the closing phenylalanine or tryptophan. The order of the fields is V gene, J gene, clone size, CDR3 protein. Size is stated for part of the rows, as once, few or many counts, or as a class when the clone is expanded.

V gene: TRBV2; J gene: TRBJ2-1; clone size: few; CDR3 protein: ASSEVVLAGGEQF
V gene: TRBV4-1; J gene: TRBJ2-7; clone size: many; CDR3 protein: ASSQEGLAGSFGYEQY
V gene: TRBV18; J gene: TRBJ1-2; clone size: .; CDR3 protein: ASSLNGCGYT
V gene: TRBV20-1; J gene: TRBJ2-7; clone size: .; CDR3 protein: SANLAHLRWEQY
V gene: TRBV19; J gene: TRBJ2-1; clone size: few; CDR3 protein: ASTSGTGAHNEQF
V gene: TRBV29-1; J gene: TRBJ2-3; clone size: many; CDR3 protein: SVMGGDRSTDTQY
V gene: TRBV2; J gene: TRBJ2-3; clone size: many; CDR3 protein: ASSRTSGRTDTQY
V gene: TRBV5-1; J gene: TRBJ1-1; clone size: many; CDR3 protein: ASSPGPSTEAF
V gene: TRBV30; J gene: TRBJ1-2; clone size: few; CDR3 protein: AWSSGTGNNYGYT
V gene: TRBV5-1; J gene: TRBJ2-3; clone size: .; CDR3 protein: ASSERTSGRQSTDTQY
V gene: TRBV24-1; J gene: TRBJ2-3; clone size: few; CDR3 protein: ATSDPGQGLDTQY
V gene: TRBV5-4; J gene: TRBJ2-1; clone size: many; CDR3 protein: ASSPEGDSYNEQF
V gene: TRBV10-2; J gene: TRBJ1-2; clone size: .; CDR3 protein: ASSKFGYT
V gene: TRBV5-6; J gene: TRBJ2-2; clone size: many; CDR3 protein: ASSFNVGELF
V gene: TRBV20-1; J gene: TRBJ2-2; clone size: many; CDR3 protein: SATSQGSNTGELF
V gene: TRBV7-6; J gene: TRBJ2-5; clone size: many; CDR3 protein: ASSLGWGTQY
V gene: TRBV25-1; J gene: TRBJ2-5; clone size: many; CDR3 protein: ASGQETLY
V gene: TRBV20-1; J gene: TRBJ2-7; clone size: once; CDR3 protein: SARSGGPYEQY
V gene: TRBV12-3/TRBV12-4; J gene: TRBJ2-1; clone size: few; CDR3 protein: ASSLFASGMDEQF
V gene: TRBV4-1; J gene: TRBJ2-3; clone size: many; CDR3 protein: ASSQNPGQGGTDTQY
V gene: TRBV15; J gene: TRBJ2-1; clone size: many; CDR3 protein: ATSGTGAPYNEQF
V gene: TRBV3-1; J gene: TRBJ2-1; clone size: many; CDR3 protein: ASSQGGLEV